This passage covers 24 T cell receptor beta chains from one sample sequenced in a study of blood T cell repertoires in COVID-19. The assay was immunoSEQ multiplex PCR, and TCRdb's table has in-frame clones only and misses some. The table has tens of thousands of clones, roughly 80% seen once. What was sequenced was peripheral blood. Receptors originate from an elderly man with active COVID-19.

The V call is TRBV12-5, the J call TRBJ1-2; D not certain. CDR1 is LGHNT and CDR2 is FRNRAP in the germline V gene. V lost 1 base, J lost 0 bases, and 9 bases lay in between. The CDR3 is 15 residues long. CDR3 coding DNA: TGTGCTAGTGGTTTGGAGACTGGCGCTAACTATGGCTACACCTTC. Encoded protein: CASGLETGANYGYTF.

The rearrangement uses TRBV18 and TRBJ2-5, with 10 positions matching TRBD2. Germline CDR1 reads KGHSH; CDR2 reads LQKENI. The length of the CDR3 is 17 residues. V dropped 6 bases and J dropped 5; count of bases not matched to a gene: 15. The chain's CDR3 is CASSHTPGLAKLETQYF. In DNA, the CDR3 is TGTGCCAGCTCGCATACTCCGGGACTAGCGAAATTGGAGACCCAGTACTTC.

The chain is built from TRBV15 and TRBJ2-7, with TRBD2 matching 8 bases. CDR3 length equals 15 residues. Germline V gives CDR1 LNHNV, CDR2 YYDKDF (reference sequence). After removal of 2 bases from V and 0 bases from J, the junction contained 3 bases not matched to a gene. In DNA form, the CDR3 reads TGTGCCACCAGCAGAAGCGGGAGCCCCTCCTACGAGCAGTACTTC. Amino acid sequence: CATSRSGSPSYEQYF. The full variable domain, its missing parts supplied by reference TRBV15 and TRBJ2-7, is DAMVIQNPRYQVTQFGKPVTLSCSQTLNHNVMYWYQQKSSQAPKLLFHYYDKDFNNEADTPDNFQSRRPNTSFCFLDIRSPGLGDTAMYLCATSRSGSPSYEQYFGPGTRLTVT.

The V call is TRBV6-4, the J call TRBJ1-6; D perhaps matches TRBD1 (5 bases). V was pared by 6 bases and J by 0 bases, with 9 bases between. In germline, CDR1 is MRHNA, CDR2 SNTAGT. CDR3 length equals 15 residues. The CDR3 nucleotides read TGTGCCAGCAGGAGACAGAGCTCCTATAATTCACCCCTCCACTTT. It codes for CASRRQSSYNSPLHF.

This clone occurred once. The chain carries TRBV4-1 and TRBJ2-7; a possible D gene is TRBD1 (6 bases). The CDR3 sequence is 15 residues long. Germline V gene data show CDR1 as MGHRA and CDR2 as YSYEKL. V gave up 0 bases and J gave up 5 bases, with 14 bases separating them. The CDR3 DNA reads TGCGCCAGCAGCCAAGAGGCAGGGGTGGGCAACGAGCAGTACTTC. This encodes CASSQEAGVGNEQYF.

V and J are TRBV2 and TRBJ1-6; perhaps TRBD1 as D (5 bases). There are 15 residues in the CDR3. Trimming took off 6 bases at V and 5 bases at J, with 14 bases between the two ends. Germline V lookup: CDR1 SNHLY, CDR2 FYNNEI. The CDR3 region is CASRFQGGDNSPLHF. DNA for the CDR3: TGTGCCAGCAGATTTCAAGGAGGGGATAATTCACCCCTCCACTTT.

This clone has just a few counts. The rearrangement links TRBV10-3 to TRBJ1-3; D remains ambiguous. The germline V and J ends were trimmed by 9 bases and 4 bases, with 7 bases remaining between them. Germline V gene lookup returns CDR1 ENHRY and CDR2 SYGVKD. The CDR3 spans 11 residues. The CDR3 reads CAISTGNTIYF. Here the CDR3 DNA reads TGTGCCATTAGCACCGGAAACACCATATATTTT.

The genes are TRBV7-9 and TRBJ2-1; 11 positions match TRBD2. The germline V gene encodes CDR1 SEHNR and CDR2 FQNEAQ (reference sequence). Trimming at V came to 4 bases and at J to 7 bases, leaving 6 bases not matched to a gene. This CDR3 spans 15 amino acids. CDR3: CASSSTSGIGNEQFF. CDR3 coding DNA: TGTGCCAGCAGCTCGACTAGCGGGATAGGGAATGAGCAGTTCTTC.

The CDR3 coding sequence is TGCGCCAGCAGCGACCCCCAGGGTTTCGATGGCTACACCTTC. The encoded protein is CASSDPQGFDGYTF. The chain is built from TRBV5-1 and TRBJ1-2, with D possibly TRBD1 on 5 matching bases. This CDR3 is 14 amino acids long. Trimming left V 4 bases short and J 6 bases short, with 16 bases between. Germline V gene data show CDR1 as SGHRS and CDR2 as YFSETQ.

The table lists this clone with a count of one. V and J are TRBV6-6 and TRBJ1-6, with D maybe TRBD1 (5 bases). The V end lost 5 bases, the J end lost 3 bases, and 20 bases lay between the germline ends. Germline CDR1 MNHNY, CDR2 SVGAGI (reference sequence). The CDR3 consists of 18 residues. The CDR3 here is CASSPTRPGYRYNSPLHF. The CDR3 nucleotides are TGTGCCAGCAGTCCTACTCGACCAGGGTACCGCTATAATTCACCCCTCCACTTT.

The chain couples TRBV7-2 to TRBJ2-7, with 8 bases matching TRBD2. The CDR3 loop spans 14 amino acids. CDR1 is SGHTA and CDR2 is FQGNSA in the germline V gene. The trim removed 5 bases at V and 3 bases at J, leaving 6 bases unmatched. CDR3 in amino acids: CASSTGGGYYEQYF. The CDR3, as DNA: TGTGCCAGCAGCACCGGGGGGGGCTACTACGAGCAGTACTTC.

V gene TRBV18 combines with J gene TRBJ2-3, with 8 positions matching TRBD2. There are 15 residues in the CDR3. With V trimmed by 2 bases and J by 2 bases, 3 bases remained unmatched. The germline CDR1 and CDR2 sequences are KGHSH and LQKENI. The CDR3 sequence: CASSPGRGVTDTQYF. CDR3 nucleotide sequence: TGTGCCAGCTCACCAGGGCGGGGGGTCACAGATACGCAGTATTTT. Drawing the rest from reference TRBV18 and TRBJ2-3, the complete variable domain is NAGVMQNPRHLVRRRGQEARLRCSPMKGHSHVYWYRQLPEEGLKFMVYLQKENIIDESGMPKERFSAEFPKEGPSILRIQQVVRGDSAAYFCASSPGRGVTDTQYFGPGTRLTVL.

The chain couples TRBV25-1 to TRBJ2-3; no reliable D call. Trimming removed 2 bases from V and 3 bases from J, with 9 bases in between. Germline lookup yields CDR1 MGHDK and CDR2 SYGVNS. CDR3 size: 14 residues. The CDR3 sequence: CASSEPQKTDTQYF. The CDR3 DNA follows: TGTGCCAGCAGTGAACCTCAGAAGACAGATACGCAGTATTTT.

V gene TRBV25-1 combines with J gene TRBJ2-2; TRBD2 is a possible D gene (5 bases). The germline V gene encodes CDR1 MGHDK and CDR2 SYGVNS. The CDR3 runs 14 residues. The V end was cut by 1 base, the J end by 4 bases, with 7 bases between. The CDR3 protein is CASSEWSGTGELFF. CDR3 sequence (DNA): TGTGCCAGCAGTGAATGGAGCGGCACCGGGGAGCTGTTTTTT.

V is TRBV6-4 and J is TRBJ2-1; 8 positions agree with TRBD2. The J segment lost 2 bases and the V segment lost 0 bases, leaving 0 bases of the junction unmatched. The CDR3 loop spans 15 amino acids. Per the germline V gene, CDR1 is MRHNA and CDR2 is SNTAGT. CDR3 in amino acids: CASSDSRGAYNEQFF. CDR3 nucleotides: TGTGCCAGCAGTGACTCGCGGGGGGCCTACAATGAGCAGTTCTTC.

As DNA, the CDR3 is TGTGCCACCAGTGAGCGGACAGGGGAAGAGACCCAGTACTTC. It codes for CATSERTGEETQYF. The genes are TRBV24-1 and TRBJ2-5, with 9 bases lining up with TRBD1. This CDR3 is built from 14 residues. Unmatched junction bases numbered 2, after V lost 4 bases and J lost 3 bases. The germline V gene encodes CDR1 KGHDR and CDR2 SFDVKD.

This chain links TRBV2 with TRBJ2-2, with a tentative D call TRBD2 (7 bases). Germline V gene sequence: CDR1 SNHLY, CDR2 FYNNEI. With 0 bases removed from V and 4 bases from J, the gap between germline ends came to 12 bases. The CDR3 has 16 amino acids. CDR3 nucleotides: TGTGCCAGCAGTGAAGCGGGCGGGGGCCTCACCGGGGAGCTGTTTTTT. It is translated as CASSEAGGGLTGELFF. The full variable domain, in which reference TRBV2 and TRBJ2-2 provide the parts outside the CDR3, is EPEVTQTPSHQVTQMGQEVILRCVPISNHLYFYWYRQILGQKVEFLVSFYNNEISEKSEIFDDQFSVERPDGSNFTLKIRSTKLEDSAMYFCASSEAGGGLTGELFFGEGSRLTVL.

The chain employs TRBV7-2 and TRBJ1-3; perhaps TRBD1 as D (5 bases). The CDR3 is made up of 13 amino acids. CDR1 and CDR2 (germline): SGHTA, FQGNSA. V lost 3 bases and J lost 5, with 8 bases in between. CDR3 sequence: CASSLGQRNTIYF. CDR3 nucleotides: TGTGCCAGCAGCTTGGGGCAGAGAAACACCATATATTTT.

This clone has just one count. The CDR3 reads CASSQAVRQGVRGYYGYTF. CDR3 DNA: TGCGCCAGCAGCCAGGCTGTACGACAGGGGGTTCGTGGGTACTATGGCTACACCTTC. This chain links TRBV4-1 with TRBJ1-2, with 9 bases identical to TRBD1. The CDR3 runs 19 residues. The V segment lost 3 bases and the J segment 3 bases; nucleotides outside the gene matches: 17. Per the germline V gene, CDR1 is MGHRA and CDR2 is YSYEKL.

A word on this clone: Other DNA variants within this sample encode the same CDR3. The rearrangement uses TRBV4-3 and TRBJ2-1, with 7 bases fitting TRBD2. The CDR3 totals 16 residues. Trimming removed 0 bases from V and 3 bases from J; junction bases left unmatched: 5. CDR1 and CDR2 (germline): LGHNA, YSLEER. The CDR3 nucleotides are TGCGCCAGCAGCCAAGATGGGGCGGGAGTCTACAATGAGCAGTTCTTC. Its translation is CASSQDGAGVYNEQFF.

V is TRBV7-6 and J is TRBJ2-1; 11 nucleotides line up with TRBD2. This CDR3 is 18 amino acids long. Germline lookup yields CDR1 SGHVS and CDR2 FNYEAQ. Germline trimming cut 5 bases from V and 8 bases from J; bases unmatched to any gene: 17. The CDR3, as DNA: TGTGCCAGCAGCATTATATCCTCACTAGCGGGAGTAACAGATGAGCAGTTCTTC. Translating it yields CASSIISSLAGVTDEQFF.

The chain carries TRBV18 and TRBJ2-7, with D possibly TRBD2 on 6 matching bases. CDR3 size: 14 residues. CDR1 and CDR2 from the germline V gene are KGHSH and LQKENI. V was shortened by 2 bases and J by 4 bases, with 12 bases between the two germline ends. The CDR3 reads CASSPKFGGYEQYF. CDR3 DNA: TGTGCCAGCTCACCAAAGTTTGGAGGGTACGAGCAGTACTTC.

The CDR3 DNA sequence: TGTGCCAGCAGTGAGGGTTCTATGCGGGAAAGGCAGTACTTC. Its translation is CASSEGSMRERQYF. V and J are TRBV6-1 and TRBJ2-7; tentatively, D is TRBD2 (6 bases). The CDR3 sequence is 14 residues long. V was clipped by 3 bases and J by 9 bases, with 18 bases between them. In germline, CDR1 is MNHNS, CDR2 SASEGT.

The chain uses TRBV4-3 and TRBJ2-3, with D possibly TRBD2 on 6 matching bases. Germline-derived CDR1 and CDR2 are LGHNA and YSLEER. The CDR3 length is 14 residues. Trimming stripped 6 bases from V and 3 bases from J, with 13 bases between. CDR3 in DNA: TGCGCCAGCAGTAATACGGGGAGGACAGATACGCAGTATTTT. It is translated as CASSNTGRTDTQYF.